Shown below are 5 T cell receptor delta chains from a single sample sequenced in a study of Vδ1+ human thymocytes. Antigen specificity for these receptors is unknown. RNA was extracted from the cells and then reverse transcribed. Pooled V-gene forward primers with one constant-region reverse primer generated the CDR3 amplicons by multiplex PCR. TCRdb repeated clone calling on the multiplex PCR reads with CATT. The top ten clones hold approximately 0.25% of a sample with 70,000 or so delta-chain clones, about 35% of them seen once. Study findings and constraints: Thymic TRG and TRD repertoires appeared highly polyclonal.

Sequenced sample: Vdelta1+ gamma-delta thymocytes from the thymus. This sample's subset: FACS-sorted CD3+ TCRalphabeta- TCRVdelta1+ TCRVdelta2- thymocytes. Every receptor here comes from a boy under two years old who had congenital heart surgery.

This rearrangement joins TRDV1 to TRDJ1; D is unclear. The CDR3 length is 16 residues. Germline-derived CDR1 and CDR2 are TSWWSYY and QGS. V dropped 5 bases and J dropped 0 bases, with 16 bases sitting between them. The CDR3 protein is CALGQQCRANTDKLIF. CDR3 sequence (DNA): TGTGCTCTTGGGCAACAGTGTCGGGCCAACACCGATAAACTCATCTTT.

The chain uses TRDV1 and TRDJ1; D call uncertain. Between the trimmed V and J ends, which lost 4 bases and 1 base, there was a span of 22 bases. Germline CDR1 TSWWSYY, CDR2 QGS. This CDR3 comprises 18 residues. The CDR3 region has the DNA TGTGCTCTTGGGGTGCTATGGCCGTCTAAGATTTCCACCGATAAACTCATCTTT. Its protein product is CALGVLWPSKISTDKLIF.

The V call is TRDV1, the J call TRDJ1; TRDD3 might be the D (6 bases). The CDR3 sequence is 19 residues long. V was pared by 2 bases and J by 2 bases, with 24 bases between. CDR1 and CDR2 (germline): TSWWSYY, QGS. The CDR3 protein is CALGEVSSFLGIPTDKLIF. CDR3 sequence (DNA): TGTGCTCTTGGGGAAGTTTCCTCCTTTCTGGGGATCCCGACCGATAAACTCATCTTT.

The chain uses TRDV1 and TRDJ1; D is unresolved. The CDR3 consists of 15 residues. Germline assignment: CDR1 TSWWSYY and CDR2 QGS. V was shortened by 5 bases and J by 0 bases, with 13 bases between the two germline ends. The CDR3 DNA reads as TGTGCTCTTGGGCCATTAAAGTTTTACACCGATAAACTCATCTTT. Protein: CALGPLKFYTDKLIF.

A remark on this clone: The sample holds other DNA sequences that translate to the same CDR3. The rearrangement joins TRDV1 to TRDJ1, with 8 bases aligning to TRDD3. The ends lost 0 bases at V and 0 bases at J; junction bases unmatched: 3. CDR3 size: 16 residues. Germline CDR1 and CDR2: TSWWSYY and QGS. The DNA of the CDR3 is TGTGCTCTTGGGGAACTCTGGGGGACCTACACCGATAAACTCATCTTT. This gives the protein CALGELWGTYTDKLIF.